This entry concerns a single T cell receptor (beta chain). The V segment lost 2 bases and the J segment 4 bases; nucleotides outside the gene matches: 8. The CDR3 sequence is 16 residues long. Per germline, CDR1 LGHDT and CDR2 YNNKEL (reference sequence). Measured with immunoSEQ multiplex PCR; TCRdb has only the in-frame clones, and not every one. The sample holds under 200,000 clones, approximately 85% seen once. This specimen comes from a study of blood T cell repertoires in COVID-19. For the study at large: Nucleic acid was either cDNA or gDNA, and it came from T cells, B-cell-depleted T cells, or PBMCs.

This TCR was sampled from a woman aged 55 to 70 with COVID-19, enrolled during active disease. The rearrangement links TRBV3-1 (or the pseudogene TRBV3-2) to TRBJ1-1; TRBD1 matches at 9 bases. The sequencing input was peripheral blood. The CDR3 bases are TGTGCCAGCAGCCAAAGTAGGGGACAGGGAGTCACTGAAGCTTTCTTT. As protein: CASSQSRGQGVTEAFF.